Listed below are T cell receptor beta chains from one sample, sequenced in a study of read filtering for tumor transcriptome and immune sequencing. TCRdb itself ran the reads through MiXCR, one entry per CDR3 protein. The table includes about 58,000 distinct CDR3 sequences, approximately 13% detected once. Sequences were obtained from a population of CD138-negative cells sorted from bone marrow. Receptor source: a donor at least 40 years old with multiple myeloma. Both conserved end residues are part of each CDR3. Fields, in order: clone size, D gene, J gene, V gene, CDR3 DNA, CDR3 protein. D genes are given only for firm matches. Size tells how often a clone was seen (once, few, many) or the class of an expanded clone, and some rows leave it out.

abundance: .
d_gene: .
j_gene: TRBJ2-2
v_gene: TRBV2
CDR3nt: TGTGCCAGCAGTGTACAGAACACCGGGGAGCTGTTTTTT
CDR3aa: CASSVQNTGELFF

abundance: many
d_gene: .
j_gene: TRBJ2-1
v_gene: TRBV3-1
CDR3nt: TGTGCCAGCAGCGATGATATAGAGGACAATGAGCAGTTCTTC
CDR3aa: CASSDDIEDNEQFF

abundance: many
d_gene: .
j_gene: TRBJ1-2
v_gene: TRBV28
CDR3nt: TGTGCCGTCTACCGCAATACTAACTATGGCTACACCTTC
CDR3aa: CAVYRNTNYGYTF

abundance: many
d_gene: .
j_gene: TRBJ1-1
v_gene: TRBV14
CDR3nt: TGTGCCAGCAGCCAAGATCGCTTAGCAGGGATGAACACTGAAGCTTTCTTT
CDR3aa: CASSQDRLAGMNTEAFF

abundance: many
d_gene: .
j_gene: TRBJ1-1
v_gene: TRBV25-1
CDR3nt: TGTGCCAGGAGTATGTCGAACACTGAAGCTTTCTTT
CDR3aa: CARSMSNTEAFF

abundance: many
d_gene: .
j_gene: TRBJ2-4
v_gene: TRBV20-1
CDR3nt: TGCAGTGCTAGAATTAGTGGGAGTAGGTGGGCCAAAAACATTCAGTACTTC
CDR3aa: CSARISGSRWAKNIQYF

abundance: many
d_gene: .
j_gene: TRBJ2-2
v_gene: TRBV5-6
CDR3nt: TGTGCCAGCAGCTTGCCCTTCGAGGGGGGCGGGGAGCTGTTTTTT
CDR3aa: CASSLPFEGGGELFF

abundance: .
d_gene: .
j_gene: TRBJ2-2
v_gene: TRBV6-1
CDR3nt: TGTGCCAGCATCCCGGGGGGACAAAGGTTAAACACCGGGGAGCTGTTTTTT
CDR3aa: CASIPGGQRLNTGELFF

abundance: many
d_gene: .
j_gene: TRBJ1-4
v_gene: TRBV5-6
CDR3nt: TGTGCCAGCAGCTTGGTCCGACGGGGTGAAAAACTGTTTTTT
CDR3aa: CASSLVRRGEKLFF

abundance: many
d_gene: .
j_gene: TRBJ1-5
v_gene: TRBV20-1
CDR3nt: TGCAGTGCTAGACCGGGCTTCAATCAGCCCCAGCATTTT
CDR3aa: CSARPGFNQPQHF

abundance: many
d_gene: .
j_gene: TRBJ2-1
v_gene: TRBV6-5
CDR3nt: TGTGCCAGCAGCCCCGACGGGGCTGTCTACAATGAGCAGTTCTTC
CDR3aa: CASSPDGAVYNEQFF

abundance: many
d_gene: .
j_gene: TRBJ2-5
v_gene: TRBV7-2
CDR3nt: TGTGCCAGCAGCTTACCCCAACCAGAGACCCAGTACTTC
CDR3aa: CASSLPQPETQYF

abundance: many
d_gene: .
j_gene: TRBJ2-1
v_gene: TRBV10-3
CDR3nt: TGTGCCATCACGAATTCAGCCACCTACAATGAGCAGTTCTTC
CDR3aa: CAITNSATYNEQFF

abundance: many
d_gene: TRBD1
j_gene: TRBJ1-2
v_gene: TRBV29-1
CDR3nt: TGCAGCGCCGCCACAGGGGGCTACTATGGCTACACCTTC
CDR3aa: CSAATGGYYGYTF

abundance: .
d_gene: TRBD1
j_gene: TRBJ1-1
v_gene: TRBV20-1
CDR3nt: TGCAGTGCCAAAACCGGGACAGGGGCTGCCGATACTGAAGCTTTCTTT
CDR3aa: CSAKTGTGAADTEAFF

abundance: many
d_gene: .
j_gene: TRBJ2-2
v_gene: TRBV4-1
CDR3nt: TGCGCCAGCAGCCAATTCGTGCTTGACAATTCGGGGGAGCTGTTTTTT
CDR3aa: CASSQFVLDNSGELFF

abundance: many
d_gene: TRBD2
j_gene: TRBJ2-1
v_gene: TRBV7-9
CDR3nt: TGTGCCAGCAGCCGAACCGGGGGGGGGTCAGGTGAGCAGTTCTTC
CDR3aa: CASSRTGGGSGEQFF

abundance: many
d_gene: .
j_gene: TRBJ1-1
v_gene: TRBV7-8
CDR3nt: TGTGCCAGCAGCCTTCTGGGGGGCGGTACTGAAGCTTTCTTT
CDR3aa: CASSLLGGGTEAFF

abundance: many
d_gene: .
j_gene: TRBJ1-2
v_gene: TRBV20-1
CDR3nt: TGCAGTGCTAGGAGAAGCGGACAGAACAACTATGGCTACACCTTC
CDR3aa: CSARRSGQNNYGYTF

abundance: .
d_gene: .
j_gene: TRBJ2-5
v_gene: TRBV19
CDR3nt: TGTGCCAGTAGTAAACAGGGTTACCAAGAGACCCAGTACTTC
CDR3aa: CASSKQGYQETQYF

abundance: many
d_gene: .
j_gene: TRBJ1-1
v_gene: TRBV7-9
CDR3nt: TGTGCCAGCAGCTTAGCGAGGGCTATGAACACTGAAGCTTTCTTT
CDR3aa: CASSLARAMNTEAFF

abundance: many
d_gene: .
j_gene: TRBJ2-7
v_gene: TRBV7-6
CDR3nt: TGTGCCAGCAGCCCCTGGATTTCAGGGGGGAGCGAGCAGTACTTC
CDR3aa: CASSPWISGGSEQYF

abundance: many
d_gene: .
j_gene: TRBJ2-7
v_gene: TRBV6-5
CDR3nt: TGTGCCAGCAGTTACGGGCGTCACGAGCAGTACTTC
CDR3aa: CASSYGRHEQYF

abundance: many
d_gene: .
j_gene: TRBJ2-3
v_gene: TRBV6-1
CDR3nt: TGTGCCAGCTCTTACTCCAGCATGAGCACAGATACGCAGTATTTT
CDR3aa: CASSYSSMSTDTQYF

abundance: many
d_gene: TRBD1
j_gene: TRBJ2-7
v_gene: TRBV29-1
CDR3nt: TGCAGCGTCGCGGCGGCTAAAACAGGGGCCTCCTACGAGCAGTACTTC
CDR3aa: CSVAAAKTGASYEQYF

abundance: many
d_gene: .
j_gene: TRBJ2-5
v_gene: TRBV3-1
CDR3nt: TGTGCCAGCAGCCGGGGGAAGGGGGTTGTGACCCAGTACTTC
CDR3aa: CASSRGKGVVTQYF

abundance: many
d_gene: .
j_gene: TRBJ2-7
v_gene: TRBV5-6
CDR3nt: TGTGCCAGCAGCTTAGACCCAGACAATTACGAGCAGTACTTC
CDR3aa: CASSLDPDNYEQYF

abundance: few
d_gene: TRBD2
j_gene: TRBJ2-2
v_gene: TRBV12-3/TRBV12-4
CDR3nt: TGTGCCAGCATTTACAGCGGGGAGCTGTCTTTT
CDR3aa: CASIYSGELSF

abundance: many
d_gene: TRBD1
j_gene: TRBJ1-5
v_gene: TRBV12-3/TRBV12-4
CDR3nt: TGTGCCAGCAGTCCAGGGACAGGGGCTCGTAGCAATCAGCCCCAGCATTTT
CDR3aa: CASSPGTGARSNQPQHF

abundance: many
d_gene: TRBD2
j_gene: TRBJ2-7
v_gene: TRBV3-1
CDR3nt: TGTGCCAGCAGCCGGTCGACCGGGGGGGAGTACTTC
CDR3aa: CASSRSTGGEYF

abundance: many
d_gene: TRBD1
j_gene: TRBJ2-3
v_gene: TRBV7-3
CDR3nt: TGTGCCAGCAGCCCTGGACCGGGACAGGGGCGACGAAATACGCAGTATTTT
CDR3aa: CASSPGPGQGRRNTQYF

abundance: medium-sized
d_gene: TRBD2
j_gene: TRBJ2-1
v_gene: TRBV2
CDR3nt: TGTGCCAGCAAAACGGGGGGGTCCTACAATGAGCAGTTCTTC
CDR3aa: CASKTGGSYNEQFF